The 7 T cell receptor beta chains below were found in one sample sequenced in a study of response to subunit inactivated influenza vaccine (dated 2018 in TCRdb). The method behind the library was RT-PCR. TCRdb names Illumina HiSeq 2500 as the instrument used. Through fastp at Q25 and MiXCR, TCRdb rebuilt clones from the public reads, retaining in-frame beta chains. For every CDR3 protein sequence, its rows merge into one entry that carries the most common genes and DNA. The sample has fewer than 350,000 distinct CDR3 sequences on record, 20% to 25% of them singletons. The ten largest account for around 9.6% of the sample. This sample comprised PBMCs from blood, obtained less than 22 months after vaccination. These receptors came from a man in his fifties or sixties who received an inactivated influenza vaccine. Donor details come from another sample of the same person, matched by shared clones.

The V and J genes are TRBV11-2 and TRBJ2-5; TRBD2 agrees at 7 bases. The CDR3 is 16 amino acids. V shed 0 bases, J shed 10 bases, and the junction held 14 bases outside the gene matches. CDR1 is SGHAT, CDR2 FQNNGV, per germline. This CDR3 is CASSLDRSRRAGDQYF. In DNA form, the CDR3 reads TGTGCCAGCAGCTTAGATCGGTCCCGCCGGGCGGGGGACCAGTACTTC.

This clonotype has only a few counts. The V call is TRBV12-3 or TRBV12-4, the J call TRBJ2-7, with TRBD2 matching 14 bases. With 4 bases clipped from V and 4 bases from J, the junction kept 6 bases outside the gene matches. The CDR3 sequence is 16 residues long. The CDR3 loop reads CASSSGLAGAGYEQYF. The CDR3 DNA follows: TGTGCCAGCAGTTCGGGACTAGCGGGAGCCGGTTACGAGCAGTACTTC.

The chain recombines TRBV6-5 with TRBJ2-1; D call uncertain. CDR1 is MNHEY, CDR2 SVGAGI, per germline. V was clipped by 4 bases and J by 0 bases, with 10 bases between them. The CDR3 has 15 amino acids. In DNA form, the CDR3 reads TGTGCCAGCAGTTGGACCGTGAGCTCCTACAATGAGCAGTTCTTC. It specifies CASSWTVSSYNEQFF.

V gene TRBV4-2 combines with J gene TRBJ2-2, with TRBD2 identical over 14 bases. Germline V gene data show CDR1 as LGHNA and CDR2 as YNFKEQ. The junction had 9 bases not matched to a gene; V was cut back by 4 bases and J by 5 bases. The CDR3 covers 18 residues. CDR3 coding DNA: TGTGCCAGCAGCCCGACTTCGGGACTAGCGGGAGTTACCGGGGAGCTGTTTTTT. This codes for CASSPTSGLAGVTGELFF.

Only a few counts were recorded for this clonotype. The chain links TRBV12-3 or TRBV12-4 to TRBJ1-5; D is unclear. The CDR3 runs 13 residues. The germline V and J ends were trimmed by 4 bases and 7 bases, with 11 bases remaining between them. CDR3 DNA: TGTGCCAGCAGTTCCCGGGATACACAGCCCCAGCATTTT. Encoded protein: CASSSRDTQPQHF.

This clonotype was seen more than once but under ten times. The genes are TRBV12-3 or TRBV12-4 and TRBJ2-5; no definite D call. V lost 7 bases and J lost 5, with 14 bases in between. This CDR3 is 13 amino acids long. For the CDR3, the DNA is TGTGCCAGCACCTTGGGCCAGTCCGAGACCCAGTACTTC. Translated, it gives CASTLGQSETQYF.

CDR3 DNA sequence: TGTGCCAGCAGCTTGGGTTACCCGGCGCTCGACGAGCAGTACTTC. This sequence encodes CASSLGYPALDEQYF. This chain uses TRBV5-6 with TRBJ2-7; no definite D call. The CDR3 loop spans 15 amino acids. CDR1 is SGHDT, CDR2 YYEEEE, per germline. The V and J ends lost 0 bases and 5 bases respectively, with 15 bases between them. The entire variable domain, with the rest obtained from reference TRBV5-6 and TRBJ2-7, is as follows: DAGVTQSPTHLIKTRGQQVTLRCSPKSGHDTVSWYQQALGQGPQFIFQYYEEEERQRGNFPDRFSGHQFPNYSSELNVNALLLGDSALYLCASSLGYPALDEQYFGPGTRLTVT.